The 14 T cell receptor beta chains given below trace back to one sample, sequenced in a study of post-analysis software for immune sequencing data. Study-level results: Included in a set of five TRBV segments more frequent in patients than controls were TRBV5-6, TRBV5-1 and TRBV20-1.

Their recognized antigens are unknown. Incorporated into the TCR beta cDNA libraries were unique molecular identifiers, which served to reduce PCR and sequencing biases. TCRdb recomputed calls from the PCR reads with MiXCR, one row per CDR3 protein. The repertoire holds more than 350,000 distinct CDR3 sequences, with roughly 40% as singletons. The sample consisted of blood. Receptors were obtained from a girl aged 2 to 10 with multiple sclerosis.

This chain connects TRBV7-9 to TRBJ1-4, with a weak D call TRBD1 (5 bases). Germline loops: CDR1 SEHNR, CDR2 FQNEAQ (reference sequence). The V gene lost 4 bases and the J gene lost 5 bases, with 17 bases spanning the gap. The CDR3 has 16 amino acids. The chain's CDR3 is CASSSLWGKGNEKLFF. The CDR3 nucleotides read TGTGCCAGCAGCTCCCTGTGGGGTAAGGGGAATGAAAAACTGTTTTTT.

This clonotype was observed a handful of times. The chain carries TRBV5-1 and TRBJ2-3; the D gene could be TRBD1 or TRBD2 (6 bases each). Germline loops: CDR1 SGHRS, CDR2 YFSETQ. V shed 4 bases and J shed 6 bases, with 12 bases lying between them. The CDR3 is 13 amino acids. The CDR3: CASSMGGRDTQYF. In nucleotides, the CDR3 is TGCGCCAGCAGCATGGGGGGCCGGGATACGCAGTATTTT.

This chain uses TRBV6-6 with TRBJ2-3, with TRBD1 as a possible D gene (5 bases). There are 15 residues in the CDR3. V was cut by 4 bases and J by 2 bases, with 13 bases left in between. Germline V gene sequence: CDR1 MNHNY, CDR2 SVGAGI (reference sequence). Here the CDR3 reads CASSFPQGVTDTQYF. The CDR3 coding sequence is TGTGCCAGCAGTTTTCCCCAAGGGGTCACAGATACGCAGTATTTT.

This clonotype has just a few counts. The chain employs TRBV20-1 and TRBJ2-7, with TRBD2 as a possible D gene (6 bases). The J call may be faulty, since TRBJ2-5 better matches the DNA end. The V gene's germline CDR1 is DFQATT and CDR2 SNEGSKA (reference sequence). This CDR3 has 15 residues. The CDR3 sequence: CSAMVWRGWRETQYF. The CDR3 region has the DNA TGCAGTGCTATGGTTTGGAGGGGATGGAGGGAGACCCAGTACTTC.

This chain joins TRBV5-1 and TRBJ2-3; unclear D gene. V lost 0 bases, J lost 6 bases, and 20 bases lay in between. CDR3 length equals 17 residues. The germline V gene encodes CDR1 SGHRS and CDR2 YFSETQ. The CDR3 sequence: CASSLDPARRGADTQYF. The CDR3 region has the DNA TGCGCCAGCAGCTTGGATCCGGCCCGTCGTGGTGCGGATACGCAGTATTTT.

The rearrangement joins TRBV19 to TRBJ2-1; the D gene could be TRBD1 or TRBD2 (5 bases each). There are 10 residues in the CDR3. The V gene's germline CDR1 is LNHDA and CDR2 SQIVND (reference sequence). The V and J ends lost 8 bases and 11 bases respectively, with 10 bases between them. The CDR3 DNA reads TGTGCCAGTTCAGGGAGTAAGCAGTTCTTC. Translation: CASSGSKQFF.

The rearrangement links TRBV9 to TRBJ1-6; the D gene is possibly TRBD1 (6 bases). Trimming removed 0 bases at V and 1 base at J, with 17 bases between. Looked up from germline, CDR1 is SGDLS and CDR2 is YYNGEE. The CDR3 is made up of 19 amino acids. CDR3 protein: CASSVGGQSLRSYNSPLHF. The CDR3 coding sequence is TGTGCCAGCAGCGTAGGCGGACAGAGTTTGAGGTCCTATAATTCACCCCTCCACTTT.

This clonotype was picked up a small number of times. V and J are TRBV29-1 and TRBJ2-7; 7 bases agree with TRBD1. Germline V gives CDR1 SQVTM, CDR2 ANQGSEA. This CDR3 region has 13 residues. The ends lost 6 bases at V and 6 bases at J; junction bases unmatched: 11. CDR3 nucleotides: TGCAGCGTCAACGGCCTGCCAGGGGGCGAGCAGTACTTC. Its protein is CSVNGLPGGEQYF.

In its sample, this clonotype was seen a few times. V gene TRBV27 combines with J gene TRBJ2-7; 8 bases map to TRBD2. The CDR3 loop spans 15 amino acids. Germline loops: CDR1 MNHEY, CDR2 SMNVEV (reference sequence). Trimming removed 2 bases from V and 5 bases from J; junction bases left unmatched: 8. The CDR3 bases are TGTGCCAGCAGTTTACAAACGGGAGGGCCCCACGAGCAGTACTTC. It translates to CASSLQTGGPHEQYF.

This CDR3 reads CSASGGSTDTQYF. The CDR3 nucleotides read TGCAGTGCTAGCGGCGGGAGCACAGATACGCAGTATTTT. The chain couples TRBV20-1 to TRBJ2-3; a possible D gene is TRBD2 (5 bases). Germline values: CDR1 DFQATT, CDR2 SNEGSKA (reference sequence). With 3 bases removed from V and 0 bases from J, the gap between germline ends came to 7 bases. The length of the CDR3 is 13 residues.

The V gene is TRBV6-1, the J gene TRBJ2-1, with TRBD2 as a possible D gene (7 bases). V lost 7 bases to trimming and J lost 0 bases, with 10 bases between them. Germline CDR1 is MNHNS and CDR2 is SASEGT. The CDR3 totals 14 residues. CDR3 DNA sequence: TGTGCCAGCAAGGGGGGGAGCTCCTACAATGAGCAGTTCTTC. It codes for CASKGGSSYNEQFF.

This clonotype came up many times. The genes are TRBV28 and TRBJ2-5, with a weak D call TRBD1 (5 bases). The CDR3 totals 13 residues. Germline V gene sequence: CDR1 MDHEN, CDR2 SYDVKM. The V gene lost 8 bases and the J gene lost 5 bases, with 15 bases spanning the gap. The CDR3 DNA reads as TGTGCCAGCGGACACTATTGGGCTGAGACCCAGTACTTC. Translation gives CASGHYWAETQYF.

This clonotype has more than one count but fewer than ten. This rearrangement joins TRBV7-2 to TRBJ2-1, with TRBD2 matching 9 bases. The CDR3 is 15 residues long. V shed 5 bases, J shed 7 bases, and the junction held 9 bases outside the gene matches. In germline, CDR1 is SGHTA, CDR2 FQGNSA. CDR3 coding DNA: TGTGCCAGCAGCCATAGAGGACTAGCGCGGAATGAGCAGTTCTTC. Translating gives CASSHRGLARNEQFF.

This chain joins TRBV7-9 and TRBJ2-3; the match to TRBD1 covers 7 bases. Germline-derived CDR1 and CDR2 are SEHNR and FQNEAQ (reference sequence). V gave up 5 bases and J gave up 2 bases; unmatched junction bases: 13. The CDR3 sequence is 17 residues long. CDR3: CASSQQRDRVYTDTQYF. The CDR3 DNA reads TGTGCCAGCAGCCAACAACGGGACAGAGTTTACACAGATACGCAGTATTTT. Filled out from reference TRBV7-9 and TRBJ2-3, the complete variable domain reads DTGVSQNPRHKITKRGQNVTFRCDPISEHNRLYWYRQTLGQGPEFLTYFQNEAQLEKSRLLSDRFSAERPKGSFSTLEIQRTEQGDSAMYLCASSQQRDRVYTDTQYFGPGTRLTVL.